The 9 T cell receptor beta chains in this list originate from one sample, sequenced in a study of T cells in Graves' hyperthyroidism and ophthalmopathy. Amplified TCR beta CDR3 regions derived from RNA transcripts. First-round RT-PCR with HTBI primers amplified the TCR CDR3 region. TCRdb used MiXCR to reprocess the multiplex PCR reads, holding one entry per CDR3 protein. The repertoire holds 400,000 to 550,000 distinct CDR3 sequences, with around 14% as singletons. The specimen was blood. Receptors originate from a woman between 18 and 30 years old with Graves' hyperthyroidism.

Ten or more counts support this clonotype. The CDR3 region has the DNA TGTGCCAGCAGCCTTAAGAATGAATACTACAATGAGCAGTTCTTC. As protein: CASSLKNEYYNEQFF. This sequence joins TRBV7-9 and TRBJ2-1; no definite D call. Germline V gives CDR1 SEHNR, CDR2 FQNEAQ (reference sequence). The CDR3 sequence is 15 residues long. V was pared by 5 bases and J by 3 bases, with 14 bases between.

Remarks on this clonotype: It may be a read error: a sequence one base away is much more abundant. The V call is TRBV24-1, the J call TRBJ2-1; the match to TRBD1 covers 9 bases. Germline CDR1 KGHDR, CDR2 SFDVKD. The CDR3 runs to 16 residues. The CDR3 DNA follows: TGTACCACCAGTGATACCGGGACAGGGAAGGGGACGGAGCAGTTCTTC. Translating gives CTTSDTGTGKGTEQFF.

This chain joins TRBV9 and TRBJ1-5; TRBD1 is a possible D gene (5 bases). Germline V gene sequence: CDR1 SGDLS, CDR2 YYNGEE. The V and J ends lost 0 bases and 1 base respectively, with 5 bases between them. The CDR3 extends over 14 amino acids. CDR3 sequence: CASSVAGSNQPQHF. In DNA, the CDR3 is TGTGCCAGCAGCGTAGCAGGGAGCAATCAGCCCCAGCATTTT.

There are many counts of this clonotype. The chain has TRBV24-1 and TRBJ2-2; D unresolved. The CDR3 extends over 15 amino acids. V was pared by 3 bases and J by 4 bases, with 11 bases between. Germline-derived CDR1 and CDR2 are KGHDR and SFDVKD. In DNA, the CDR3 is TGTGCCACCAGTGATCCCCCCGGGTCCACCGGGGAGCTGTTTTTT. The encoded protein is CATSDPPGSTGELFF.

The chain is built from TRBV19 and TRBJ2-1; D may correspond to TRBD1 or TRBD2 (5 bases each). Deletions cut 6 bases from V and 2 bases from J, with 17 bases between. Germline CDR1 LNHDA, CDR2 SQIVND (reference sequence). The CDR3 has 16 amino acids. In nucleotides, the CDR3 is TGTGCCAGTAGGCCTCCCGGGACGGGGACCTACAATGAGCAGTTCTTC. This gives the protein CASRPPGTGTYNEQFF. The full variable domain, with the rest looked up from reference TRBV19 and TRBJ2-1, is DGGITQSPKYLFRKEGQNVTLSCEQNLNHDAMYWYRQDPGQGLRLIYYSQIVNDFQKGDIAEGYSVSREKKESFPLTVTSAQKNPTAFYLCASRPPGTGTYNEQFFGPGTRLTVL.

A few counts support this clonotype. The chain joins TRBV6-2 or TRBV6-3 to TRBJ1-4; D is unresolved. The CDR3 length is 16 residues. Germline V gene data show CDR1 as MNHEY and CDR2 as SVGEGT. Trimming left V 4 bases short and J 0 bases short, with 12 bases between. DNA for the CDR3: TGTGCCAGCAGTTTGCGGAGGCTTGCAACTAATGAAAAACTGTTTTTT. As protein: CASSLRRLATNEKLFF.

This clonotype was picked up many times. The chain recombines TRBV11-2 with TRBJ2-3; TRBD2 might be the D (6 bases). The germline CDR1 and CDR2 sequences are SGHAT and FQNNGV. The CDR3 extends over 15 amino acids. V lost 5 bases and J lost 1, with 13 bases in between. Written as DNA, the CDR3 is TGTGCCAGCAGCGGCGGGGCATGGGGCACAGATACGCAGTATTTT. It codes for CASSGGAWGTDTQYF.

In this sample, this clonotype turned up a few times. The gene calls are TRBV6-1 and TRBJ2-5; 16 nucleotides line up with TRBD2. Trimming removed 6 bases from V and 2 bases from J; junction bases left unmatched: 9. CDR1 and CDR2 (germline): MNHNS, SASEGT. The CDR3 spans 18 residues. CDR3 residues: CASSSGLAGGPRQETQYF. The DNA of the CDR3 is TGTGCCAGCAGCTCGGGACTAGCGGGAGGGCCCCGACAAGAGACCCAGTACTTC.

This clonotype was counted at least ten times. This chain joins TRBV19 and TRBJ1-5; D uncertain. Deletions cut 1 base from V and 5 bases from J, with 12 bases between. Per the germline V gene, CDR1 is LNHDA and CDR2 is SQIVND (reference sequence). This CDR3 has 15 residues. The CDR3 nucleotides read TGTGCCAGTAGTATAGGGCCTTCACGACATCAGCCCCAGCATTTT. Translation: CASSIGPSRHQPQHF.